A selection of T cell receptor beta chains follows, all from one sample in a study of blood T cell repertoires in COVID-19. Only in-frame clones appear in the TCRdb table, and some are missing; sequencing was by immunoSEQ multiplex PCR. The table includes hundreds of thousands of clones, 90% detected once. The sequenced material came from peripheral blood. Source of these receptors: a woman under 30 with acute or convalescent COVID-19. The CDR3 runs from the conserved cysteine through the conserved F or W. A D gene is named only where the DNA matches it firmly. A clone size is listed for some rows: how often the clone was seen (once, few, many), or a class if it is expanded.

>TRBJ2-1|-|TRBV21-1|-
CASRLRGEQFF
TGTGCCAGCAGACTTCGGGGTGAGCAGTTCTTC
>TRBJ1-6|once|TRBV4-1|-
CASSPEGTRGSPLHF
TGCGCCAGCAGCCCTGAGGGGACAAGGGGGTCACCCCTCCACTTT
>TRBJ2-1|-|TRBV6-1|TRBD1
CASSDWGTGGRRNEQFF
TGTGCCAGCAGTGACTGGGGGACAGGGGGGAGGCGCAATGAGCAGTTCTTC
>TRBJ1-3|few|TRBV30|-
CAWIPALAAGNTIYF
TGTGCCTGGATCCCCGCCTTGGCCGCCGGAAACACCATATATTTT
>TRBJ2-7|-|TRBV7-2|-
CASSLSLIAYEQYF
TGTGCCAGCAGCTTATCCCTAATCGCCTACGAGCAGTACTTC
>TRBJ1-5|-|TRBV2|-
CASSLLGGAGGQPQHF
TGTGCCAGCAGTCTTCTTGGGGGGGCGGGAGGACAGCCCCAGCATTTT
>TRBJ1-4|-|TRBV6-1|TRBD1
CASSEGTGTNEKLFF
TGTGCCAGCAGTGAAGGGACAGGGACTAATGAAAAACTGTTTTTT
>TRBJ1-5|-|TRBV5-1|-
CASSLSTGRVERQPQHF
TGCGCCAGCAGCTTGAGTACGGGCAGGGTTGAGAGACAGCCCCAGCATTTT
>TRBJ2-1|-|TRBV4-3|-
CASSQLLPPNNEQFF
TGCGCCAGCAGCCAACTGCTCCCCCCTAACAATGAGCAGTTCTTC
>TRBJ1-5|-|TRBV19|-
CASSIRTQFWVSNQPQHF
TGTGCCAGTAGTATCCGGACACAATTTTGGGTTAGCAATCAGCCCCAGCATTTT
>TRBJ1-4|-|TRBV3-1/TRBV3-2|TRBD1
CASSTRTPGQGGKLFF
TGTGCCAGCAGTACCAGAACTCCGGGACAGGGGGGAAAACTGTTTTTT
>TRBJ2-2|-|TRBV9|TRBD1
CASSVGQGAPPGELFF
TGTGCCAGCAGCGTGGGACAGGGGGCGCCCCCCGGGGAGCTGTTTTTT
>TRBJ2-7|once|TRBV4-1|TRBD1
CASSQVPRDSLQYRSYEQYF
TGCGCCAGCAGCCAAGTTCCCCGGGACAGTCTTCAATATCGGTCCTACGAGCAGTACTTC
>TRBJ1-4|-|TRBV20-1|-
CSASGNPDEKLFF
TGCAGTGCTAGTGGCAACCCGGATGAAAAACTGTTTTTT
>TRBJ1-3|few|TRBV2|TRBD1
CASSGTGGAAIYF
TGTGCCAGCAGTGGGACAGGGGGCGCCGCCATATATTTT
>TRBJ1-1|-|TRBV4-1|-
CASSLPRGTEAFF
TGCGCCAGCAGCCTTCCTCGGGGTACTGAAGCTTTCTTT
>TRBJ2-2|-|TRBV4-1|TRBD1
CASSPEGQGNTGELFF
TGCGCCAGCAGCCCCGAGGGACAGGGGAACACCGGGGAGCTGTTTTTT
>TRBJ1-1|-|TRBV19|-
CASSAGGGPFTEAFF
TGTGCCAGTAGTGCTGGGGGGGGACCGTTCACTGAAGCTTTCTTT
>TRBJ2-4|-|TRBV28|TRBD1
CASSLPDRAKNIQYF
TGTGCCAGCAGCCTCCCGGACAGGGCCAAAAACATTCAGTACTTC
>TRBJ2-7|-|TRBV9|-
CASSVDVRAYEQYF
TGTGCCAGCAGCGTAGACGTGCGGGCCTACGAGCAGTACTTC
>TRBJ1-1|-|TRBV27|TRBD1
CASSTGGYTEAFF
TGTGCCAGCAGCACAGGGGGGTACACTGAAGCTTTCTTT
>TRBJ1-5|-|TRBV6-2/TRBV6-3|-
CASSFYSNQPQHF
TGTGCCAGCAGCTTTTATAGCAATCAGCCCCAGCATTTT
>TRBJ2-7|-|TRBV6-1|-
CASSFTYEQYF
TGTGCCAGCAGCTTTACCTACGAGCAGTACTTC
>TRBJ2-2|-|TRBV7-9|-
CASSSTGIAGTGELFF
TGTGCCAGCAGCTCAACAGGGATTGCGGGCACCGGGGAGCTGTTTTTT
>TRBJ2-3|-|TRBV9|-
CASSPPGLEDTQYF
TGTGCCAGCAGCCCCCCGGGACTCGAAGATACGCAGTATTTT
>TRBJ1-4|-|TRBV9|TRBD1
CASSGGQGRIVNEKLFF
TGTGCCAGCAGCGGGGGACAGGGGAGGATCGTTAATGAAAAACTGTTTTTT
>TRBJ2-3|-|TRBV24-1|TRBD1
CATSGGTGSTDTQYF
TGTGCCACCTCAGGGGGGACAGGGTCCACAGATACGCAGTATTTT